These 16 T cell receptor beta chains share one sample of origin, sequenced in a study of T cell repertoires in cytomegalovirus infection. No antigens are known for them. MiXCR, applied by TCRdb to the reads, yields one record per CDR3 protein. The table has around 430,000 distinct CDR3 sequences, roughly 43% seen once; the top ten hold about 45%. This specimen consisted of cultured PBMCs, obtained from culture after CMV antigen stimulation. The receptors come from a human donor in good health (CMV status not recorded). Some clones in this sample may be carry-over from other donors' samples.

The chain combines TRBV3-1 with TRBJ2-2, with D perhaps given as TRBD1 or TRBD2 (6 bases each). The V end lost 2 bases, the J end lost 6 bases, and 13 bases lay between the germline ends. Germline V gene data show CDR1 as LGHDT and CDR2 as YNNKEL (reference sequence). The CDR3 spans 15 residues. Here the CDR3 DNA reads TGTGCCAGCAGCCAATTGGGGGGCGCGGCCGGGGAGCTGTTTTTT. As protein: CASSQLGGAAGELFF. Supplemented by reference TRBV3-1 and TRBJ2-2, the full variable domain reads DTAVSQTPKYLVTQMGNDKSIKCEQNLGHDTMYWYKQDSKKFLKIMFSYNNKELIINETVPNRFSPKSPDKAHLNLHINSLELGDSAVYFCASSQLGGAAGELFFGEGSRLTVL.

This rearrangement joins TRBV7-8 to TRBJ1-5; the D gene is possibly TRBD1 (5 bases). Per the germline V gene, CDR1 is SGHVS and CDR2 is FQNEAQ. The CDR3 contains 14 residues. Trimming removed 1 base from V and 7 bases from J, with 11 bases in between. CDR3: CASSLVGGGQPQHF. The CDR3 DNA follows: TGTGCCAGCAGCTTAGTGGGGGGGGGACAGCCCCAGCATTTT.

The rearrangement links TRBV12-3 or TRBV12-4 to TRBJ1-3; D not resolved. V was shortened by 2 bases and J by 1 base, with 6 bases between the two germline ends. The CDR3 consists of 14 residues. As DNA, the CDR3 is TGTGCCAGCAGTTTAAGACATTCTGGAAACACCATATATTTT. It codes for CASSLRHSGNTIYF.

There are a few counts of this clonotype. J is TRBJ2-1 and V is TRBV7-9, with D possibly being TRBD1 (6 bases). V lost 8 bases and J 5 bases, leaving 16 bases between the germline ends. Looked up from germline, CDR1 is SEHNR and CDR2 is FQNEAQ (reference sequence). This CDR3 region has 14 residues. The CDR3 DNA is TGTGCCAGCGGTTTAAGGGGGACCAACAATGAGCAGTTCTTC. Protein sequence: CASGLRGTNNEQFF.

This clonotype has a handful of counts. The chain uses TRBV7-2 and TRBJ2-2; D possibly corresponds to TRBD1 (6 bases). CDR1 and CDR2 (germline): SGHTA, FQGNSA. V lost 5 bases and J lost 4, with 11 bases in between. The CDR3 totals 14 residues. The CDR3 bases are TGTGCCAGCAGCCCTGGGGGCGGCACCGGGGAGCTGTTTTTT. This encodes CASSPGGGTGELFF.

This chain joins TRBV11-2 and TRBJ2-5; D may be TRBD1 or TRBD2 (6 bases each). The V and J ends lost 5 bases and 6 bases respectively, with 16 bases between them. This CDR3 has 14 amino acids. Germline values: CDR1 SGHAT, CDR2 FQNNGV. The CDR3 sequence is CASSDIRGLQTQYF. The CDR3 coding sequence is TGTGCCAGCAGCGACATCCGGGGGCTTCAGACCCAGTACTTC.

There are a few counts of this clonotype. The chain couples TRBV7-8 to TRBJ2-3, with unresolved D. V lost 5 bases and J 6 bases, leaving 12 bases between the germline ends. The CDR3 spans 13 residues. Per germline, CDR1 SGHVS and CDR2 FQNEAQ. Written as DNA, the CDR3 is TGTGCCAGCAGCGTTATAGTTAGTGATACGCAGTATTTT. The encoded protein is CASSVIVSDTQYF.

The table lists this clonotype with a few counts. This chain uses TRBV6-5 with TRBJ1-1; D not resolved. CDR1 is MNHEY and CDR2 is SVGAGI in the germline V gene. The length of the CDR3 is 12 residues. The V end was cut by 7 bases, the J end by 3 bases, with 9 bases between. The CDR3 DNA reads as TGTGCCAGCACCCGCGGTGACACTGAAGCTTTCTTT. It translates to CASTRGDTEAFF.

This chain uses TRBV10-3 with TRBJ2-1; possibly TRBD1 for D (6 bases). In germline, CDR1 is ENHRY, CDR2 SYGVKD. Trimming stripped 7 bases from V and 4 bases from J, with 11 bases between. The CDR3 runs 13 residues. The CDR3 region has the DNA TGTGCCATCAAAGGACAGTCTTACAATGAGCAGTTCTTC. Translation gives CAIKGQSYNEQFF.

This clonotype was recorded only once. V usage is TRBV30 and J usage is TRBJ1-4, with D perhaps TRBD1 (5 bases). Germline lookup yields CDR1 GTSNPN and CDR2 SVGIG (reference sequence). This CDR3 spans 11 amino acids. V lost 4 bases, J lost 7 bases, and 7 bases lay in between. The CDR3 spells CAWKGIEKLFF. Here the CDR3 DNA reads TGTGCCTGGAAGGGGATTGAAAAACTGTTTTTT. Full variable domain (rest looked up from reference TRBV30 and TRBJ1-4): SQTIHQWPATLVQPVGSPLSLECTVEGTSNPNLYWYRQAAGRGLQLLFYSVGIGQISSEVPQNLSASRPQDRQFILSSKKLLLSDSGFYLCAWKGIEKLFFGSGTQLSVL.

V gene TRBV6-2 or TRBV6-3 combines with J gene TRBJ2-1; perhaps TRBD2 as D (6 bases). Trimming pared 7 bases from V and 3 bases from J, leaving 16 bases between. Germline V lookup: CDR1 MNHEY, CDR2 SVGEGT. CDR3 length: 15 residues. The CDR3 reads CASTLEGLNYNEQFF. CDR3 nucleotides: TGTGCCAGCACCCTTGAGGGACTTAACTACAATGAGCAGTTCTTC.

This chain joins TRBV19 and TRBJ1-5; TRBD1 might be the D (6 bases). V dropped 6 bases and J dropped 9 bases, with 15 bases sitting between them. Germline lookup yields CDR1 LNHDA and CDR2 SQIVND (reference sequence). The CDR3 consists of 13 residues. The CDR3 DNA is TGTGCCAGTAGACCGGAAGGGGGATGGCCCCAGCATTTT. Its protein product is CASRPEGGWPQHF.

The chain is built from TRBV4-1 and TRBJ2-7; 12 positions match TRBD2. The J segment lost 0 bases and the V segment lost 4 bases, leaving 7 bases of the junction unmatched. This CDR3 spans 17 amino acids. The germline CDR1 and CDR2 sequences are MGHRA and YSYEKL. CDR3 amino acids: CASSRTGLAGSSYEQYF. CDR3 bases: TGCGCCAGCAGCCGCACGGGACTAGCGGGCTCCTCCTACGAGCAGTACTTC.

The chain employs TRBV7-9 and TRBJ2-1; D might be TRBD2 (6 bases). V was cut by 5 bases and J by 3 bases, with 11 bases left in between. There are 14 residues in the CDR3. From germline, CDR1 is SEHNR and CDR2 FQNEAQ (reference sequence). CDR3 bases: TGTGCCAGCAGCCCGCGACTAGACTACAATGAGCAGTTCTTC. Its translation is CASSPRLDYNEQFF.

This clonotype was seen ten or more times. This chain connects TRBV7-2 to TRBJ2-7; TRBD2 matches 10 bases. In germline, CDR1 is SGHTA, CDR2 FQGNSA. There are 17 residues in the CDR3. V gave up 5 bases and J gave up 0 bases; unmatched junction bases: 10. The CDR3: CASSLQRGGPSSYEQYF. The CDR3 DNA reads as TGTGCCAGCAGCCTACAGCGGGGGGGCCCTTCCTCCTACGAGCAGTACTTC.

The rearrangement uses TRBV11-2 and TRBJ2-5, with 8 positions matching TRBD2. The V segment lost 5 bases and the J segment 4 bases; nucleotides outside the gene matches: 12. From germline, CDR1 is SGHAT and CDR2 FQNNGV. This CDR3 spans 16 amino acids. This CDR3 reads CASSPGRGAGGETQYF. Written as DNA, the CDR3 is TGTGCCAGCAGCCCCGGGCGGGGGGCAGGAGGAGAGACCCAGTACTTC.